These 20 T cell receptor beta chains came from one sample sequenced in a study of T cell responses to AZD1222 COVID-19 vaccine. Sequencing was performed with immunoSEQ multiplex PCR; in TCRdb, only in-frame clones are kept and a portion is missing. This sample has 90,000 to 120,000 clones, with roughly 90% found just once. Here the sequenced sample was peripheral blood, taken on day 0 of AZD1222 vaccination. The receptors originated from an adult in good health.

The chain employs TRBV5-4 and TRBJ2-5; D is possibly TRBD1 (5 bases). This CDR3 has 14 residues. Trimming took 4 bases from V and 5 from J, leaving 15 bases between them. Looked up from germline, CDR1 is SGHNT and CDR2 is YYREEE (reference sequence). The CDR3 protein is CASSVRAGSETQYF. Written as DNA, the CDR3 is TGTGCCAGCAGCGTCCGGGCAGGGTCGGAGACCCAGTACTTC. Combining the CDR3 with reference TRBV5-4 and TRBJ2-5 gives the whole variable domain ETGVTQSPTHLIKTRGQQVTLRCSSQSGHNTVSWYQQALGQGPQFIFQYYREEENGRGNFPPRFSGLQFPNYSSELNVNALELDDSALYLCASSVRAGSETQYFGPGTRLLVL.

This sequence joins TRBV30 and TRBJ1-6, with a possible D match to TRBD1 (5 bases). This CDR3 region has 14 residues. The germline gives CDR1 GTSNPN, CDR2 SVGIG (reference sequence). Trimming removed 3 bases at V and 0 bases at J, with 6 bases between. CDR3 in DNA: TGTGCCTGGAGCGACAGCTCCTATAATTCACCCCTCCACTTT. Its protein is CAWSDSSYNSPLHF.

The chain employs TRBV24-1 and TRBJ2-2; 7 bases align to TRBD1. Germline assignment: CDR1 KGHDR and CDR2 SFDVKD. This CDR3 comprises 16 residues. V was pared by 4 bases and J by 5 bases, with 9 bases of the junction left unmatched. The CDR3, as DNA: TGTGCCACCAGTGAAACGACAGGGTACAGGACCGGGGAGCTGTTTTTT. Translated: CATSETTGYRTGELFF.

The chain carries TRBV12-3 or TRBV12-4 and TRBJ1-2; unclear D gene. V dropped 0 bases and J dropped 8 bases, with 10 bases sitting between them. The CDR3 has 13 amino acids. CDR3 bases: TGTGCCAGCAGTTTAGCACAGTCACGCGGCTACACCTTC. Translating gives CASSLAQSRGYTF.

The rearrangement uses TRBV29-1 and TRBJ2-7, with 7 bases that match TRBD2. J was trimmed by 2 bases and V by 7 bases; bases with no gene match: 8. The germline CDR1 and CDR2 sequences are SQVTM and ANQGSEA. The CDR3 consists of 13 residues. CDR3 sequence reads: CSAGGTPTYEQYF. The CDR3 region has the DNA TGCAGCGCCGGGGGGACGCCGACCTACGAGCAGTACTTC.

V is TRBV11-3 and J is TRBJ2-5; D gene uncertain. This CDR3 contains 12 residues. Trimming cost V 3 bases and J 1 base, with 3 bases left between them. CDR1 SGHNT and CDR2 YENEEA come from the germline V gene. As DNA, the CDR3 is TGTGCCAGCAGCTTTAGCCAAGAGACCCAGTACTTC. Residues: CASSFSQETQYF.

The CDR3 nucleotides are TGTGCCAGCAGATTCTACGAGCAGTACTTC. Protein product: CASRFYEQYF. The chain employs TRBV11-3 and TRBJ2-7; no clear D. The V and J ends lost 6 bases and 3 bases respectively, with 3 bases between them. The CDR3 extends over 10 amino acids. The germline V gene has CDR1 SGHNT and CDR2 YENEEA.

V usage is TRBV7-2 and J usage is TRBJ1-1, with a tentative D call TRBD1 (5 bases). Germline assignment: CDR1 SGHTA and CDR2 FQGNSA. This CDR3 region has 12 residues. V lost 3 bases and J lost 6, with 8 bases in between. The CDR3 sequence: CASSLGGAEAFF. CDR3 bases: TGTGCCAGCAGCTTGGGAGGGGCTGAAGCTTTCTTT.

The chain joins TRBV4-3 to TRBJ1-2, with 8 bases aligning to TRBD1. Trimming cost V 1 base and J 0 bases; bases outside gene matches: 10. The germline CDR1 and CDR2 sequences are LGHNA and YSLEER. The CDR3 is 18 residues long. The CDR3 sequence: CASSQVTGTGSSNYGYTF. CDR3 DNA: TGCGCCAGCAGCCAAGTAACCGGGACAGGTTCATCTAACTATGGCTACACCTTC.

The chain has TRBV6-5 and TRBJ1-5, with a possible D match to TRBD1 (6 bases). This CDR3 region has 16 residues. CDR1 and CDR2 from the germline V gene are MNHEY and SVGAGI. V was clipped by 4 bases and J by 3 bases, with 16 bases between them. The DNA for the CDR3 is TGTGCCAGCAGTTCCAATCCGGGGGCCATCAATCAGCCCCAGCATTTT. It translates to CASSSNPGAINQPQHF.

A note on this clone: The sample carries other DNA sequences with the same CDR3. The CDR3 nucleotides are TGTGCCAGCAGCTTAGGACTAGACGTTTACGAGCAGTACTTC. Its protein product is CASSLGLDVYEQYF. The chain couples TRBV7-9 to TRBJ2-7; D is perhaps TRBD2 (6 bases). Germline CDR1 and CDR2: SEHNR and FQNEAQ (reference sequence). V was clipped by 1 base and J by 4 bases, with 11 bases between them. The CDR3 is 14 residues long.

This chain connects TRBV18 to TRBJ1-5; D uncertain. The germline CDR1 and CDR2 sequences are KGHSH and LQKENI. V was shortened by 3 bases and J by 2 bases, with 8 bases between the two germline ends. The CDR3 contains 14 residues. In DNA form, the CDR3 reads TGTGCCAGCTCACCGCAAACGGGCAATCAGCCCCAGCATTTT. It translates to CASSPQTGNQPQHF. Variable domain in full (rest from reference TRBV18 and TRBJ1-5): NAGVMQNPRHLVRRRGQEARLRCSPMKGHSHVYWYRQLPEEGLKFMVYLQKENIIDESGMPKERFSAEFPKEGPSILRIQQVVRGDSAAYFCASSPQTGNQPQHFGDGTRLSIL.

This chain joins TRBV7-6 and TRBJ2-2; TRBD2 might be the D (6 bases). The CDR3 loop spans 19 amino acids. Deletions cut 4 bases from V and 1 base from J, with 22 bases between. Germline-derived CDR1 and CDR2 are SGHVS and FNYEAQ. The DNA for the CDR3 is TGTGCCAGCAGCTCCGAAAGGGGAGGATTAGAAGGGAACACCGGGGAGCTGTTTTTT. Protein sequence: CASSSERGGLEGNTGELFF. Complete variable domain (other parts from reference TRBV7-6 and TRBJ2-2): GAGVSQSPRYKVTKRGQDVALRCDPISGHVSLYWYRQALGQGPEFLTYFNYEAQQDKSGLPNDRFSAERPEGSISTLTIQRTEQRDSAMYRCASSSERGGLEGNTGELFFGEGSRLTVL.

There are a few counts of this clone. This rearrangement joins TRBV10-3 to TRBJ1-2; the match to TRBD1 covers 7 bases. From germline, CDR1 is ENHRY and CDR2 SYGVKD. The CDR3 runs to 13 residues. V dropped 3 bases and J dropped 6; count of bases not matched to a gene: 4. The CDR3 spells CAISEDRADGYTF. As DNA, the CDR3 is TGTGCCATCAGTGAAGACAGGGCGGATGGCTACACCTTC.

The rearrangement uses TRBV25-1 and TRBJ2-7, with no clear D. The CDR3 is made up of 16 amino acids. V lost 3 bases and J lost 5, with 20 bases in between. Per the germline V gene, CDR1 is MGHDK and CDR2 is SYGVNS. The CDR3 bases are TGTGCCAGCAGTGACGACCGTAGAGGTGTCGTGCACGAGCAGTACTTC. Its translation: CASSDDRRGVVHEQYF.

This clone was detected once. This rearrangement joins TRBV29-1 to TRBJ2-5; D ambiguous. Trimming took off 4 bases at V and 5 bases at J, with 8 bases between the two ends. The germline gives CDR1 SQVTM, CDR2 ANQGSEA. CDR3 length equals 11 residues. This chain's CDR3 is CSVGTGETQYF. The DNA of the CDR3 is TGCAGCGTTGGTACCGGGGAGACCCAGTACTTC.

The CDR3 is CASSSGPNSPLHF. CDR3 in DNA: TGTGCCAGCAGTTCCGGACCGAATTCACCCCTCCACTTT. V and J are TRBV27 and TRBJ1-6; no clear D. The CDR3 sequence is 13 residues long. CDR1 is MNHEY and CDR2 is SMNVEV in the germline V gene (reference sequence). V was cut by 4 bases and J by 7 bases, with 8 bases left in between.

V gene TRBV2 combines with J gene TRBJ2-3; 7 bases align to TRBD2. The CDR3 loop spans 17 amino acids. Germline CDR1 and CDR2: SNHLY and FYNNEI. V shed 6 bases, J shed 1 base, and the junction held 13 bases outside the gene matches. The CDR3 coding sequence is TGTGCCAGCAGCGACCCGACTAGCCGGGTTCGCACAGATACGCAGTATTTT. Amino acid sequence: CASSDPTSRVRTDTQYF.

The chain joins TRBV27 to TRBJ1-3, with unresolved D. Trimming shortened V by 0 bases and J by 4 bases, and 10 bases separated the two germline ends. The CDR3 has 15 amino acids. Germline CDR1 and CDR2: MNHEY and SMNVEV (reference sequence). The CDR3 DNA sequence: TGTGCCAGCAGTTTATCGATAGGGTCAGGAAACACCATATATTTT. Translating gives CASSLSIGSGNTIYF.

The chain links TRBV5-1 to TRBJ2-1, with TRBD2 matching over 10 bases. With 0 bases clipped from V and 7 bases from J, the junction kept 7 bases outside the gene matches. Germline V gene data show CDR1 as SGHRS and CDR2 as YFSETQ. This CDR3 spans 16 amino acids. Written as DNA, the CDR3 is TGCGCCAGCAGCTTGGGAGCTAGCGGGGGAGGGAATGAGCAGTTCTTC. Protein product: CASSLGASGGGNEQFF. The variable domain in full, with the rest retrieved from reference TRBV5-1 and TRBJ2-1, is KAGVTQTPRYLIKTRGQQVTLSCSPISGHRSVSWYQQTPGQGLQFLFEYFSETQRNKGNFPGRFSGRQFSNSRSEMNVSTLELGDSALYLCASSLGASGGGNEQFFGPGTRLTVL.